This T cell receptor (beta chain) was obtained from a study of a mutant IDH1 vaccine in newly diagnosed glioma. Study context: In weeks 1, 3, 5, 7, 11, 15, 19 and 23, patients were vaccinated. Beginning 4-6 weeks after radiotherapy alone, or with temozolomide cycles, vaccination took place. Treated patients had a mean age of 40.4 years and an approximately 62% male, roughly 40% female split. Findings and caveats of the study: Induction of immune responses by the vaccine occurred in about 95% of patients.

The CDR3 covers 14 residues. Germline CDR1 is SGDLS and CDR2 is YYNGEE. Trimming removed 0 bases from V and 6 bases from J, with 9 bases in between. On this clone itself: Its antigen is not known.

Time point indicated: week 23, last vaccination. Vaccinated patients received 300 ug of mutant IDH1 20-mer peptide per dose, with topical imiquimod. Clones were read by immunoSEQ multiplex PCR, and TCRdb kept only the in-frame ones, dropping some. This table holds 65,000 or so clones, 70% to 90% found once. Material: PBMCs, obtained from a glioma patient whose treatment included an IDH1 peptide vaccine. The sequence was collected from a man aged 25-40 years with glioma. The chain uses TRBV9 and TRBJ2-2; no definite D call. The CDR3 DNA sequence: TGTGCCAGCAGCGTAGCTGAAAGGTCCGGGGAGCTGTTTTTT. This encodes CASSVAERSGELFF.